Each of the 29 T cell receptor beta chains below was sequenced from the same sample in a study of shared clonotypes between healthy human individuals. Some clones are missing from TCRdb's copy, which holds only in-frame ones; the method was immunoSEQ multiplex PCR. The sample records roughly 2.1 million clones, 90% to 95% being singletons. Terminally differentiated effector memory CD45RA+ cells were excluded by CCR7 positive selection of CD45RO-negative cells. Sequenced input: naive CD8+ T cells from PBMCs. These receptors came from a man between 18 and 29 years old in good health. Some clones in this sample may be carry-over from other donors' samples.

The J gene is TRBJ2-5, the V gene TRBV2; 7 bases are a match to TRBD1. Trimming cost V 5 bases and J 10 bases; bases outside gene matches: 1. The CDR3 has 10 amino acids. The germline CDR1 and CDR2 sequences are SNHLY and FYNNEI. The DNA of the CDR3 is TGTGCCAGCAGTCGGGACAGCCAGTACTTC. Translating gives CASSRDSQYF.

This rearrangement joins TRBV27 to TRBJ1-2; D not certain. Trimming took 3 bases from V and 8 from J, leaving 16 bases between them. Looked up from germline, CDR1 is MNHEY and CDR2 is SMNVEV (reference sequence). The CDR3 loop spans 14 amino acids. The CDR3 nucleotides read TGTGCCAGCAGTTTTTCGGTTGGTTCGCAGGGCTACACCTTC. Its translation is CASSFSVGSQGYTF.

This chain uses TRBV19 with TRBJ2-1; D not resolved. Trimming took off 1 base at V and 2 bases at J, with 9 bases between the two ends. The CDR3 sequence is 15 residues long. Germline CDR1 is LNHDA and CDR2 is SQIVND (reference sequence). This CDR3 reads CASSIAASTYNEQFF. CDR3 nucleotide sequence: TGTGCCAGTAGTATAGCGGCAAGTACCTACAATGAGCAGTTCTTC.

The chain combines TRBV4-2 with TRBJ2-2; possibly TRBD1 or TRBD2 for D (7 bases each). Germline loops: CDR1 LGHNA, CDR2 YNFKEQ. V dropped 7 bases and J dropped 3 bases, with 15 bases sitting between them. This CDR3 is 15 amino acids long. The CDR3 here is CASTQGGLDTGELFF. Written as DNA, the CDR3 is TGTGCCAGCACCCAGGGGGGGTTGGACACCGGGGAGCTGTTTTTT.

This clone was found once. The V call is TRBV28, the J call TRBJ2-1, with a weak D call TRBD2 (6 bases). This CDR3 is built from 12 residues. The V end lost 6 bases, the J end lost 10 bases, and 13 bases lay between the germline ends. Germline CDR1 and CDR2: MDHEN and SYDVKM. The CDR3 is CASSPPGLEQFF. In DNA form, the CDR3 reads TGTGCCAGCAGCCCGCCGGGACTGGAGCAGTTCTTC.

In its sample, this clone was seen once. This chain connects TRBV29-1 to TRBJ2-1, with 10 bases matching TRBD1. The CDR3 is 13 residues long. Germline CDR1 is SQVTM and CDR2 is ANQGSEA. The ends lost 8 bases at V and 6 bases at J; junction bases unmatched: 7. CDR3 DNA sequence: TGCAGCACCGCCCGGGACAGGGGCAATGAGCAGTTCTTC. Amino acids: CSTARDRGNEQFF.

This chain connects TRBV29-1 to TRBJ2-1, with TRBD2 matching over 9 bases. The V gene end was trimmed by 1 base and the J gene end by 1 base; junction bases not matched to a gene: 8. The V gene's germline CDR1 is SQVTM and CDR2 ANQGSEA. This CDR3 is 17 amino acids long. The CDR3 sequence: CSVEGLAGFLSYNEQFF. CDR3 DNA sequence: TGCAGCGTTGAAGGTCTAGCGGGATTCCTTTCCTACAATGAGCAGTTCTTC.

The chain combines TRBV5-4 with TRBJ2-3; the D gene is possibly TRBD1 (6 bases). The V end was cut by 2 bases, the J end by 3 bases, with 10 bases between. The CDR3 consists of 14 residues. CDR1 is SGHNT and CDR2 is YYREEE in the germline V gene (reference sequence). In DNA form, the CDR3 reads TGTGCCAGCAGCTTCCGGGACACAACAGATACGCAGTATTTT. Translating it yields CASSFRDTTDTQYF.

This chain uses TRBV30 with TRBJ2-7, with D uncertain. The length of the CDR3 is 12 residues. Trimming removed 3 bases at V and 7 bases at J, with 13 bases between. Germline V CDR1 and CDR2: GTSNPN, SVGIG (reference sequence). This CDR3 reads CAWSPSPWEQYF. CDR3 DNA: TGTGCCTGGAGCCCTTCCCCCTGGGAGCAGTACTTC.

V and J are TRBV19 and TRBJ2-7; 7 nucleotides agree with TRBD2. V was clipped by 6 bases and J by 2 bases; unmatched bases: 13. This CDR3 is built from 16 residues. Germline CDR1 and CDR2: LNHDA and SQIVND (reference sequence). CDR3 in DNA: TGTGCCAGTAGCAACTGGGCGGGAGAGTATGCCTACGAGCAGTACTTC. This encodes CASSNWAGEYAYEQYF.

The genes are TRBV9 and TRBJ1-2; possible D gene TRBD1, 6 bases. The V and J ends lost 4 bases and 4 bases respectively, with 14 bases between them. CDR1 and CDR2 from the germline V gene are SGDLS and YYNGEE. The CDR3 totals 14 residues. The CDR3 loop is CASSLGQRAYGYTF. Written as DNA, the CDR3 is TGTGCCAGCAGCCTGGGACAACGGGCCTATGGCTACACCTTC.

This CDR3 reads CASSKSPRETQYF. DNA for the CDR3: TGTGCCAGCAGTAAGTCGCCAAGGGAGACCCAGTACTTC. The chain employs TRBV2 and TRBJ2-5; D gene ambiguous. The V gene's germline CDR1 is SNHLY and CDR2 FYNNEI. The CDR3 is 13 residues long. Trimming stripped 5 bases from V and 5 bases from J, with 12 bases between.

The V gene is TRBV27, the J gene TRBJ1-2; 7 bases are a match to TRBD1. J was trimmed by 6 bases and V by 6 bases; bases with no gene match: 1. The CDR3 has 11 residues. CDR1 is MNHEY, CDR2 SMNVEV, per germline (reference sequence). The CDR3 reads CASRQGNGYTF. For the CDR3, the DNA is TGTGCCAGCAGACAGGGGAATGGCTACACCTTC.

This clone was counted once. This rearrangement joins TRBV7-3 to TRBJ1-2, with D maybe TRBD1 (5 bases). CDR1 SGHTA and CDR2 FQGTGA come from the germline V gene. The CDR3 sequence is 16 residues long. Deletions cut 4 bases from V and 0 bases from J, with 15 bases between. In DNA form, the CDR3 reads TGTGCCAGCAGCTCCCAGGGTCAGCCTCCTAACTATGGCTACACCTTC. Amino acids: CASSSQGQPPNYGYTF.

The gene calls are TRBV7-3 and TRBJ2-3; no clear D. Germline V CDR1 and CDR2: SGHTA, FQGTGA. This CDR3 is 15 amino acids long. Trimming took off 4 bases at V and 1 base at J, with 12 bases between the two ends. The CDR3 DNA follows: TGTGCCAGCAGCTCCACCTCGGCCCGCACAGATACGCAGTATTTT. Its translation is CASSSTSARTDTQYF.

The sample holds one count of this clone. V and J are TRBV18 and TRBJ1-4; TRBD1 might be the D (5 bases). The V end was cut by 0 bases, the J end by 3 bases, with 14 bases between. Germline V gives CDR1 KGHSH, CDR2 LQKENI. The CDR3 contains 17 residues. The CDR3 sequence is CASSPPGGMWPNEKLFF. The DNA for the CDR3 is TGTGCCAGCTCACCACCCGGGGGAATGTGGCCTAATGAAAAACTGTTTTTT.

This clone was seen just once. V gene TRBV18 combines with J gene TRBJ2-7; 10 nucleotides match TRBD1. The J segment lost 6 bases and the V segment lost 3 bases, leaving 8 bases of the junction unmatched. This CDR3 spans 15 amino acids. Per germline, CDR1 KGHSH and CDR2 LQKENI. DNA of the CDR3: TGTGCCAGCTCACCCAAGGGACAGGGGTGGGCCGAGCAGTACTTC. Its translation is CASSPKGQGWAEQYF. Full variable domain (remainder filled in from reference TRBV18 and TRBJ2-7): NAGVMQNPRHLVRRRGQEARLRCSPMKGHSHVYWYRQLPEEGLKFMVYLQKENIIDESGMPKERFSAEFPKEGPSILRIQQVVRGDSAAYFCASSPKGQGWAEQYFGPGTRLTVT.

This rearrangement joins TRBV19 to TRBJ2-1; the D is unclear. V gave up 4 bases and J gave up 3 bases, with 4 bases separating them. The germline V gene has CDR1 LNHDA and CDR2 SQIVND (reference sequence). This CDR3 contains 12 residues. The DNA of the CDR3 is TGTGCCAGTAGTACCGGCTACAATGAGCAGTTCTTC. It is translated as CASSTGYNEQFF.

This rearrangement joins TRBV5-1 to TRBJ2-3; 9 positions match TRBD2. Germline-derived CDR1 and CDR2 are SGHRS and YFSETQ. The CDR3 has 17 residues. The J segment lost 2 bases and the V segment lost 0 bases, leaving 7 bases of the junction unmatched. The CDR3 sequence: CASSLAPLAGYTDTQYF. CDR3 DNA: TGCGCCAGCAGCTTGGCCCCCCTAGCGGGATACACAGATACGCAGTATTTT.

The chain carries TRBV7-9 and TRBJ2-1; unclear D gene. CDR1 is SEHNR and CDR2 is FQNEAQ in the germline V gene (reference sequence). This CDR3 has 14 amino acids. V was cut by 8 bases and J by 9 bases, with 20 bases left in between. DNA of the CDR3: TGTGCCAGCTTCCCCGGCCCCGAGCTGGTTGAGCAGTTCTTC. Its protein product is CASFPGPELVEQFF.

The V call is TRBV6-4, the J call TRBJ1-1; TRBD1 matches 7 bases. The length of the CDR3 is 17 residues. Trimming cost V 6 bases and J 0 bases; bases outside gene matches: 13. CDR1 is MRHNA and CDR2 is SNTAGT in the germline V gene. CDR3 sequence: CASRAGQPGTLNTEAFF. CDR3 DNA sequence: TGTGCCAGCAGGGCGGGACAGCCGGGGACCTTGAACACTGAAGCTTTCTTT.

J is TRBJ2-7 and V is TRBV27, with TRBD2 as a possible D gene (5 bases). The germline gives CDR1 MNHEY, CDR2 SMNVEV (reference sequence). V was trimmed by 3 bases and J by 4 bases, leaving 13 bases between them. The CDR3 runs to 14 residues. The CDR3 sequence is CASSLRAELYEQYF. The CDR3 nucleotides read TGTGCCAGCAGTTTGAGGGCGGAGCTTTACGAGCAGTACTTC.

The V and J genes are TRBV4-3 and TRBJ1-2; 7 nucleotides line up with TRBD1. The V and J ends lost 2 bases and 4 bases, in that order; junction bases with no gene match: 7. Per the germline V gene, CDR1 is LGHNA and CDR2 is YSLEER. The CDR3 has 15 residues. The CDR3 bases are TGCGCCAGCAGCCAAATGGAGGGGGCCTCCTATGGCTACACCTTC. Its protein is CASSQMEGASYGYTF.

The chain employs TRBV4-3 and TRBJ1-4, with TRBD1 identical over 7 bases. The CDR3 has 14 residues. The V gene end was trimmed by 4 bases and the J gene end by 7 bases; junction bases not matched to a gene: 6. Germline assignment: CDR1 LGHNA and CDR2 YSLEER. The CDR3 DNA reads TGCGCCAGCAGCCCCGGGACAGAGGGTGAAAAACTGTTTTTT. It yields the protein CASSPGTEGEKLFF.

This chain uses TRBV13 with TRBJ2-7, with a possible D match to TRBD1 (7 bases). CDR3 length: 15 residues. Germline V CDR1 and CDR2: PRHDT, FYEKMQ (reference sequence). V lost 5 bases to trimming and J lost 3 bases, with 17 bases between them. The CDR3 bases are TGTGCCAGCAGCACAGACAGGGAGGCGGTCTACGAGCAGTACTTC. This encodes CASSTDREAVYEQYF.

The V call is TRBV4-3, the J call TRBJ2-6; D gene uncertain. The CDR3 runs 15 residues. Trimming took 8 bases from V and 0 from J, leaving 11 bases between them. Germline V gene lookup returns CDR1 LGHNA and CDR2 YSLEER. The CDR3 protein is CASGPHSSGANVLTF. CDR3 nucleotides: TGCGCCAGCGGCCCACACAGCTCTGGGGCCAACGTCCTGACTTTC.

The chain employs TRBV7-2 and TRBJ2-7; D is perhaps TRBD1 (6 bases). Germline V gene sequence: CDR1 SGHTA, CDR2 FQGNSA. Trimming cost V 5 bases and J 0 bases, with 14 bases left between them. The CDR3 sequence is 15 residues long. This chain's CDR3 is CASSPGAASSYEQYF. As DNA, the CDR3 is TGTGCCAGCAGCCCAGGGGCGGCTAGCTCCTACGAGCAGTACTTC.

The gene calls are TRBV7-3 and TRBJ1-4; 9 nucleotides line up with TRBD1. The CDR3 totals 15 residues. V was clipped by 2 bases and J by 7 bases; unmatched bases: 5. CDR1 and CDR2 (germline): SGHTA, FQGTGA. CDR3 region: CASSLGTGPGEKLFF. In nucleotides, the CDR3 is TGTGCCAGCAGCTTAGGGACAGGGCCTGGTGAAAAACTGTTTTTT.

This clone has a count of ten or more. The gene calls are TRBV15 and TRBJ1-4; 10 bases are a match to TRBD1. The CDR3 runs 16 residues. Trimming took 1 base from V and 8 from J; bases not matched to a gene: 7. The germline CDR1 and CDR2 sequences are LNHNV and YYDKDF (reference sequence). The CDR3 DNA follows: TGTGCCACCAGCAGAGTAGGACAGGGGGATCGAGAAAAACTGTTTTTT. As protein: CATSRVGQGDREKLFF.